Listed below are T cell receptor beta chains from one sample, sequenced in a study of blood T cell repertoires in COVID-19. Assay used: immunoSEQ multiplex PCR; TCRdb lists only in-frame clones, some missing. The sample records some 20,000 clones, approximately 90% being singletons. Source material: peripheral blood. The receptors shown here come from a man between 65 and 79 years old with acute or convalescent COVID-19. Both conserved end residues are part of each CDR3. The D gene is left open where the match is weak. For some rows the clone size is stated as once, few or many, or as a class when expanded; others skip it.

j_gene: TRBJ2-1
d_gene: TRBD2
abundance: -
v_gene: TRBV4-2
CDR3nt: TGTGCCAGCAGCCAGGAAGCGGGAGGTACCTACAATGAGCAGTTCTTC
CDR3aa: CASSQEAGGTYNEQFF

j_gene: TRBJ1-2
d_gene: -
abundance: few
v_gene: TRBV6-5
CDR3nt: TGTGCCAGCAGTTACTCGAGGGGCGGGGAATTCTATGGCTACACCTTC
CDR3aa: CASSYSRGGEFYGYTF

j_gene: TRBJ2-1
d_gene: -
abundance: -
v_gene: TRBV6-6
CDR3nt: TGTGCCAGCAGTTACCCCCCGGGGGCTAGCAGGGGGGAGCAGTTCTTC
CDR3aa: CASSYPPGASRGEQFF

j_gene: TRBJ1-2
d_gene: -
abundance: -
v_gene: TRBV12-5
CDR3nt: TGTGCTAGTGGGCTGGAGGGCGCGGGCTACACCTTC
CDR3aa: CASGLEGAGYTF

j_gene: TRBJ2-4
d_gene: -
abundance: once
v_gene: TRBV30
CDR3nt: TGTGCCTGGAGTTCTCCTTCGGACTCTCTAGCCAAAAACATTCAGTACTTC
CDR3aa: CAWSSPSDSLAKNIQYF

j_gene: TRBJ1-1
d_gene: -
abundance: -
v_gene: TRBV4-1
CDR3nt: TGCGCCAGCAGCCAAAGACCTCAGGGGCTGGCTGAAGCTTTCTTT
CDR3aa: CASSQRPQGLAEAFF

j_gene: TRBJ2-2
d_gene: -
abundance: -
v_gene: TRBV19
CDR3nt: TGTGCCACCCGAAGGGCCGGGGGAACGAACACCGGGGAGCTGTTTTTT
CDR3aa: CATRRAGGTNTGELFF

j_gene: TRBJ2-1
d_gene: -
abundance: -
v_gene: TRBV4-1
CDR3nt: TGCGCCAGCAGCCAAGAGAGGAATTCCTACAATGAGCAGTTCTTC
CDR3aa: CASSQERNSYNEQFF

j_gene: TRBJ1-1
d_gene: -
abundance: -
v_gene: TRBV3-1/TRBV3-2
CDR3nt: TGTGCCAGCAGCCCGCAACAGGGAGATGTCACTGAAGCTTTCTTT
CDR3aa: CASSPQQGDVTEAFF

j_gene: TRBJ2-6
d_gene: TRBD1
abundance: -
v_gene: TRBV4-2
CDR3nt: TGTGCCAGCAGCCAGGAGGTTGACAGGGTCGGGTCTGGGGCCAACGTCCTGACTTTC
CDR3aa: CASSQEVDRVGSGANVLTF

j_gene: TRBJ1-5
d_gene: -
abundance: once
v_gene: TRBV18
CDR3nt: TGTGCCAGCTCACCCAGCGGGGAGCTACAACATTTT
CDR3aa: CASSPSGELQHF

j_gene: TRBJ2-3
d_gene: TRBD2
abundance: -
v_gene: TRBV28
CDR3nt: TGTGCCAGCAGTCGGACTAGCGCCACAGATACGCAGTATTTT
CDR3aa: CASSRTSATDTQYF

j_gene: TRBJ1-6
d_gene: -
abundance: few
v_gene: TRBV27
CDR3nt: TGTGCCAGCAGTTCGAATGGGCAGGATTCACCCCTCCACTTT
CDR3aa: CASSSNGQDSPLHF

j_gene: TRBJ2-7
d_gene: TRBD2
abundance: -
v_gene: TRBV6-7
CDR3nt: TGTGCCAGCAGTTACTCGCTAGCGGGTTCCTACGAGCAGTACTTC
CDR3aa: CASSYSLAGSYEQYF

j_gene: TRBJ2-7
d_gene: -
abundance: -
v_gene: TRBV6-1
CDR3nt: TGTGCCAGCAGTGAACGGGGCGAGCAGTACTTC
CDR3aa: CASSERGEQYF

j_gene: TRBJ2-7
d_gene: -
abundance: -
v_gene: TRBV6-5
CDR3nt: TGTGCCAGCACCCGTAGGGGTGACGAGCAGTACTTC
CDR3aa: CASTRRGDEQYF

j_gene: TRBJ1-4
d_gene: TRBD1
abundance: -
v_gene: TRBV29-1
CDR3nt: TGCAGCGTTGAAGATCGGGACAGGGGGAATGAAAAACTGTTTTTT
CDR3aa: CSVEDRDRGNEKLFF

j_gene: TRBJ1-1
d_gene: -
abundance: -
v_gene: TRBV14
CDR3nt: TGTGCCAGCAGCTGGGGGGGGAACACTGAAGCTTTCTTT
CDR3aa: CASSWGGNTEAFF

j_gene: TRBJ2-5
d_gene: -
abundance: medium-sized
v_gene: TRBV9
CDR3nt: TGTGCCAGCCGCGGAGGGGGGGGGCCCCAAGAGACCCAGTACTTC
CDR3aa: CASRGGGGPQETQYF

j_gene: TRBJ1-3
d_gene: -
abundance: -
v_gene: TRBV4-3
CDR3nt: TGCGCCAGCAGCCAAGAGACAATTCCTGGAAACACCATATATTTT
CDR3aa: CASSQETIPGNTIYF

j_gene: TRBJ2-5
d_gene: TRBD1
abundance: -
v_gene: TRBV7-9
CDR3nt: TGTGCCAGCAGCCCCTACGGACAGGGAGAGACCCAGTACTTC
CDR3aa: CASSPYGQGETQYF

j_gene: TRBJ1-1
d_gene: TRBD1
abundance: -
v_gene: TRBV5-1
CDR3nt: TGCGCCAGCAGGCTTGGGGGGACAGGGCACATGAACACTGAAGCTTTCTTT
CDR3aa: CASRLGGTGHMNTEAFF

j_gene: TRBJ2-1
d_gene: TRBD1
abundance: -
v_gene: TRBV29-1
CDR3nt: TGCAGCGTCCCCTACTGGACAGGGGACTACAATGAGCAGTTCTTC
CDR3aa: CSVPYWTGDYNEQFF

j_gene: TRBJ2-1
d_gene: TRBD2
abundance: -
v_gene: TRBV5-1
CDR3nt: TGCGCCAGCAGCTTGGAGCTAGCGGGAGTGGTGGAGCAGTTCTTC
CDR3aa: CASSLELAGVVEQFF

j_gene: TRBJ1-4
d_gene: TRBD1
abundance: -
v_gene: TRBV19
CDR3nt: TGTGCCAGTAGTCCGAACAGGGGCTTGAGTGAAAAACTGTTTTTT
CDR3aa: CASSPNRGLSEKLFF

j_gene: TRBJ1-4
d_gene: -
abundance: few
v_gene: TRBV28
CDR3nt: TGTGCCAGCAGTTTAGAACAGGGCTCAGATGAAAAACTGTTTTTT
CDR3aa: CASSLEQGSDEKLFF

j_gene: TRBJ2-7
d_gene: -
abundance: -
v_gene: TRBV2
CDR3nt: TGTGCCAGCAGTGAAGGTTATGGATCGGCGGGCCTCTCCTACGAGCAGTACTTC
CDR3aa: CASSEGYGSAGLSYEQYF

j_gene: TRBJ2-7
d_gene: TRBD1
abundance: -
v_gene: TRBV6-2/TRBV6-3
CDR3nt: TGTGCCAGCAGTGGACAGGGGGCGTCCGAGCAGTACTTC
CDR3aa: CASSGQGASEQYF

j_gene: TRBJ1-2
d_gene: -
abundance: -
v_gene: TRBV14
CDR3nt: TGTGCCAGCAGCCAAGCCGGTGGGCCCTATGGCTACACCTTC
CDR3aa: CASSQAGGPYGYTF

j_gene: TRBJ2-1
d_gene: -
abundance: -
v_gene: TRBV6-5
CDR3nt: TGTGCCAGCAGCCTTACTAGAACCTACAATGAGCAGTTCTTC
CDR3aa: CASSLTRTYNEQFF

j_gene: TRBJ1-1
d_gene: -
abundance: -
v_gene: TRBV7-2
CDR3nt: TGTGCCAGCAGCTTTGGAGAGGACACTGAAGCTTTCTTT
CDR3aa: CASSFGEDTEAFF

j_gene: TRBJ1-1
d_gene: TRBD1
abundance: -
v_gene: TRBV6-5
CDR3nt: TGTGCCAGCAGTCCTCTGAGGACAGGGGGCGCCGCTTTCTTT
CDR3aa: CASSPLRTGGAAFF

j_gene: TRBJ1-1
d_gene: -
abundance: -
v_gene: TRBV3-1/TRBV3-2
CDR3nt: TGTGCCAGCAGCCGCCCCGGGAGTGGAAACACTGAAGCTTTCTTT
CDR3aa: CASSRPGSGNTEAFF

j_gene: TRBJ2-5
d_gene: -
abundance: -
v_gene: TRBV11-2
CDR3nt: TGTGCCAGCAGCTTAGGGCCCGGGGAGACCCAGTACTTC
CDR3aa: CASSLGPGETQYF

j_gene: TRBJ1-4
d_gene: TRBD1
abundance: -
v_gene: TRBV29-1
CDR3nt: TGCAGCGTTCCCTCGACAGGGGGTGGTGAAAAACTGTTTTTT
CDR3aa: CSVPSTGGGEKLFF

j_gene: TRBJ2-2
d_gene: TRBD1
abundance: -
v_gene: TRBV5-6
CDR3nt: TGTGCCAGCAGCTTGGGCTCCGGACAGGGGACCGGGGAGCTGTTTTTT
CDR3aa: CASSLGSGQGTGELFF

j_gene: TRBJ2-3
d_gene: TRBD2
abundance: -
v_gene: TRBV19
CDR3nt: TGTGCCAGTAGTCCAGACCCCCGGGACTATCTTCGAGATACGCAGTATTTT
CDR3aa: CASSPDPRDYLRDTQYF

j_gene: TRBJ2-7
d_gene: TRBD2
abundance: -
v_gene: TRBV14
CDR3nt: TGTGCCAGCACTCCCCTGGGACTAGCGGCCACTGAGCAGTACTTC
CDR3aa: CASTPLGLAATEQYF

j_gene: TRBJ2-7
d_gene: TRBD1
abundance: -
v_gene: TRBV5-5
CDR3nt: TGTGCCAGCAGCCCGGGGACAGGGGGCGCGGCGTACTTC
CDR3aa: CASSPGTGGAAYF

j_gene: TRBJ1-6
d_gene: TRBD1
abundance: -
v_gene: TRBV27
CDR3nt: TGTGCCAGCAGGAGGGGACAGGGGACCTATAATTCACCCCTCCACTTT
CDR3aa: CASRRGQGTYNSPLHF

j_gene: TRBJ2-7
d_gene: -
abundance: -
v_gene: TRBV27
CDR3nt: TGTGCCAGCAGTTTATATTCCGGAGCGTTACAGTACTTC
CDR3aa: CASSLYSGALQYF

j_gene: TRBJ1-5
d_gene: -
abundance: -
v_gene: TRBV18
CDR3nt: TGTGCCAGCTCATCGACACACAATCAGCCCCAGCATTTT
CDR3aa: CASSSTHNQPQHF